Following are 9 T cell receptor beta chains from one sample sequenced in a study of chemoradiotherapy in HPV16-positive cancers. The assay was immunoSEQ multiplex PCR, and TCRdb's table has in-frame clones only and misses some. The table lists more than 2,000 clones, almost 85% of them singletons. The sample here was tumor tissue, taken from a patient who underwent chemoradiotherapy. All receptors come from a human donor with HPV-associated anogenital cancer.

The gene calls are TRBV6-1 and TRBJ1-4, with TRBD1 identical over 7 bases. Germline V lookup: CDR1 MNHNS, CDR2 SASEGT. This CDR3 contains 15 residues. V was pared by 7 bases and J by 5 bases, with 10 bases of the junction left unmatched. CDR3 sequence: CASKALQGFNEKLFF. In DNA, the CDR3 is TGTGCCAGCAAAGCTTTACAGGGGTTCAATGAAAAACTGTTTTTT.

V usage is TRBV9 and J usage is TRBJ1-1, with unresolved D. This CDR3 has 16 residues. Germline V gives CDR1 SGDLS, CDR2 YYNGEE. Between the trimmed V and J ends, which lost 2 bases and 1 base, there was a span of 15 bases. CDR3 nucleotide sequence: TGTGCCAGCAGCGTCCCCTCTCCTTTGGGGAACACTGAAGCTTTCTTT. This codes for CASSVPSPLGNTEAFF.

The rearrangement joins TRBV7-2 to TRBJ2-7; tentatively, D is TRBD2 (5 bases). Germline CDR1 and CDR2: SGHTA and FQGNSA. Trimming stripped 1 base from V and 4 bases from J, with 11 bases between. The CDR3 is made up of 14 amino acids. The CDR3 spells CASSLGTGRYEQYF. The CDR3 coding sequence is TGTGCCAGCAGCTTAGGGACTGGAAGATACGAGCAGTACTTC. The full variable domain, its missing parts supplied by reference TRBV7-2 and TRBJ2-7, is GAGVSQSPSNKVTEKGKDVELRCDPISGHTALYWYRQSLGQGLEFLIYFQGNSAPDKSGLPSDRFSAERTGGSVSTLTIQRTQQEDSAVYLCASSLGTGRYEQYFGPGTRLTVT.

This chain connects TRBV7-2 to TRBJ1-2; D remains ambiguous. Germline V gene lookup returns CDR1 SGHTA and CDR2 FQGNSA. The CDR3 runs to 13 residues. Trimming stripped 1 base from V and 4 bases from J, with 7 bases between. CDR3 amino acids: CASSLEWAYGYTF. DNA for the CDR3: TGTGCCAGCAGCTTAGAGTGGGCCTATGGCTACACCTTC.

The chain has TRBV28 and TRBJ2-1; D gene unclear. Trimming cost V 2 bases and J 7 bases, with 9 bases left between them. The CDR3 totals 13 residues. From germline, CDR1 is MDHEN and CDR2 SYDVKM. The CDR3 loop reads CASSLPVLNEQFF. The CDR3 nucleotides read TGTGCCAGCAGTTTACCGGTTTTAAATGAGCAGTTCTTC. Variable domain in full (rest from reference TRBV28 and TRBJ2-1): DVKVTQSSRYLVKRTGEKVFLECVQDMDHENMFWYRQDPGLGLRLIYFSYDVKMKEKGDIPEGYSVSREKKERFSLILESASTNQTSMYLCASSLPVLNEQFFGPGTRLTVL.

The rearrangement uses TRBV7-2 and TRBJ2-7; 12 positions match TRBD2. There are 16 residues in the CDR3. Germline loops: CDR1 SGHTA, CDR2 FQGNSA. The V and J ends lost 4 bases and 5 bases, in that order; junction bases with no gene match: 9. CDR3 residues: CASSSLAGGPLHEQYF. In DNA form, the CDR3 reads TGTGCCAGCAGCTCACTAGCGGGGGGCCCTCTCCACGAGCAGTACTTC.

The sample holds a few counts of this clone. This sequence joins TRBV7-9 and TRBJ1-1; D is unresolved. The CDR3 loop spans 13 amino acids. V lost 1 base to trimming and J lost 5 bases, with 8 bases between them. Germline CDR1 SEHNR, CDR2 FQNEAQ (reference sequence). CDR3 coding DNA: TGTGCCAGCAGCTTAGGGGTTTTGACTGAAGCTTTCTTT. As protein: CASSLGVLTEAFF.

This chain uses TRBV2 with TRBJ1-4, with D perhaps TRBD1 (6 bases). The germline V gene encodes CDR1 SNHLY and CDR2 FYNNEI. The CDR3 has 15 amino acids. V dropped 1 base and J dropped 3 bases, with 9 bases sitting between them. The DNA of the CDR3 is TGTGCCAGCAGTGAAGAGGGGGGGCCTAATGAAAAACTGTTTTTT. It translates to CASSEEGGPNEKLFF.

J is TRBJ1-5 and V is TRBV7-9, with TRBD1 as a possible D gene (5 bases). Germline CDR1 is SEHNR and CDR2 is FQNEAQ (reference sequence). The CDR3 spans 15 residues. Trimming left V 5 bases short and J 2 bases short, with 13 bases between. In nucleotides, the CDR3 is TGTGCCAGCAGCCTTCAGGGTTACGGCAATCAGCCCCAGCATTTT. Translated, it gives CASSLQGYGNQPQHF.